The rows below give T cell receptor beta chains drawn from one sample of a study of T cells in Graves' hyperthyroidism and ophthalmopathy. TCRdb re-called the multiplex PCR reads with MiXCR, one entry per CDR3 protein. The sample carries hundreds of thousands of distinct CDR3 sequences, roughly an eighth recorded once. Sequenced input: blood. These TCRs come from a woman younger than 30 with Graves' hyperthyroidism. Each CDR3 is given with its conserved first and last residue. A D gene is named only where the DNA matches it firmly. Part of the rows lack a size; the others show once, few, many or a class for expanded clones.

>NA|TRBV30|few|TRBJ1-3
TGTGCCTGGACGTTATGGGGAGCTGGAAACACCATATATTTT
CAWTLWGAGNTIYF
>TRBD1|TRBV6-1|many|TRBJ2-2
TGTGCCAGCAGTTCTGGGACAGGCACAACCGGGGAGCTGTTTTTT
CASSSGTGTTGELFF
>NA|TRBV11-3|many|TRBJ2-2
TGTGCCAGCAGCTCTAGCTCCGGGACTCTCACCGGGGAGCTGTTTTTT
CASSSSSGTLTGELFF
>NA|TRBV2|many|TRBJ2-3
TGTGCCAGCAGTCGAACCACAGCGATTAGCACAGATACGCAGTATTTT
CASSRTTAISTDTQYF
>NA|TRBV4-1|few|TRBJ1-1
TGCGCCAGCAGCCGAGAGGAACTATTGAACACTGAAGCTTTCTTT
CASSREELLNTEAFF
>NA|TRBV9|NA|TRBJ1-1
TGTGCCAGCAGCGCGACCCTGCGGGGGTCTGAAGCTTTCTTT
CASSATLRGSEAFF
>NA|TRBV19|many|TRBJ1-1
TGTGCCAGTACCACCGAGGCCCACACTGAAGCTTTCTTT
CASTTEAHTEAFF
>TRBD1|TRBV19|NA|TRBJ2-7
TGTGCCAGCAGCGCATCAAGACAGGGCTACGAGCAGTACTTC
CASSASRQGYEQYF
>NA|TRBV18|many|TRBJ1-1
TGTGCCAGCTCAAGGGACAATATGAACACTGAAGCTTTCTTT
CASSRDNMNTEAFF
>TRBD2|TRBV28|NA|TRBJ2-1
TGTGCCAGCAGTCGTCGACTAGCGGGAGGGCTGGGGGATGAGCAGTTCTTC
CASSRRLAGGLGDEQFF
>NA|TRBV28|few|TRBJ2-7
TGTGCCAGCAGACTAACAGGGCTCGAGCAGTACTTC
CASRLTGLEQYF
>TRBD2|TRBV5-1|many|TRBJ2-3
TGCGCCAGCAGAAGCGGACTAGCGGGAGGGCTGGAAGATACGCAGTATTTT
CASRSGLAGGLEDTQYF
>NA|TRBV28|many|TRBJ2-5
TGTGCCAGCAGTTTAGGGACACCTCAAGAGACCCAGTACTTC
CASSLGTPQETQYF
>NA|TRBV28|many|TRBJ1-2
TGTGCCAGTTCCGCGGGGCTGCCCGTGGATGGCTACACCTTC
CASSAGLPVDGYTF
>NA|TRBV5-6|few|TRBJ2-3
TGTGCCAGCAGCTTGGTATTAGCGGATACGCAGTATTTT
CASSLVLADTQYF
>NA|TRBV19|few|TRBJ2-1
TGTGCCACCCAATCGGCAGGGGGGAGTTATGAGCAGTTCTTC
CATQSAGGSYEQFF
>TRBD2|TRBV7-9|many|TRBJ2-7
TGTGCCAGCAGCACTAGCGGACTCTACGAGCAGTACTTC
CASSTSGLYEQYF
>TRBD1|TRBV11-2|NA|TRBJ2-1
TGTGCCAGCAGCCCGGGACAGGGACACAATGAGCAGTTCTTC
CASSPGQGHNEQFF
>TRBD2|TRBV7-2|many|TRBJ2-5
TGTGCCAGCAGCCGACGACTAGCGGACCCAAAAGAGACCCAGTACTTC
CASSRRLADPKETQYF
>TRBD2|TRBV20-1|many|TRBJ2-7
TGCAGTGCTAGGGTCGTAACGGGAGGTCTCGAGCAGTACTTC
CSARVVTGGLEQYF
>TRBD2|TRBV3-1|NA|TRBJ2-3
TGTGCCAGCAGCCAAGATGGGACTAGCGGGGTGTCAGATACGCAGTATTTT
CASSQDGTSGVSDTQYF
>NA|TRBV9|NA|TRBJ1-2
TGTGCCAGCAGCCAGTCCTCACGAGGCTACACCTTC
CASSQSSRGYTF
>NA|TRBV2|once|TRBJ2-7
TGTGCCAGCAGTGAAACTATCCGCTCCTACGAGCAGTACTTC
CASSETIRSYEQYF
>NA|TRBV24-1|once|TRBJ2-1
TGTGCCACCAGCCCCGGAACAGGGAATGAGCAGTTCTTC
CATSPGTGNEQFF
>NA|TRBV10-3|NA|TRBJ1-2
TGTGCCATCAGGCATTCCGAGAGCTATGGCTACACCTTC
CAIRHSESYGYTF
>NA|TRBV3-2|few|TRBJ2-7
TGTGCCAGCAGCCAAGAGGACAGGGGGCAATACGAGCAGTACTTC
CASSQEDRGQYEQYF
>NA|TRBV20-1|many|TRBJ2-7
TGCAGTGCTCCCCGTGGGGCGTACGAGCAGTACTTC
CSAPRGAYEQYF
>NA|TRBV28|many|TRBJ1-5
TGTGCCAGCAGTATTCCCAGGGGAGCGGATCAGCCCCAGCATTTT
CASSIPRGADQPQHF
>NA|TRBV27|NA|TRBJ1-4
TGTGCCAGCGGCAAAGTCCGGGACTCCAAATTTACAACTAATGAAAAACTGTTTTTT
CASGKVRDSKFTTNEKLFF
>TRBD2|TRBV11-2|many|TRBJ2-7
TGTGCCAGCAGCCCGACTAGCGGGAATCGCGAGCAGTACTTC
CASSPTSGNREQYF
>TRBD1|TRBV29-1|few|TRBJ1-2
TGCAGCGTTGAAACAGGGGGGCCGGGCTACACCTTC
CSVETGGPGYTF
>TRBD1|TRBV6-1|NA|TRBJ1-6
TGTGCCAGCAGCTCCAGAGTTCCGGGACAGGGAACGTCACCCCTCCACTTT
CASSSRVPGQGTSPLHF
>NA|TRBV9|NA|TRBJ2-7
TGTGCCAGCAGCGTTAATGCGGGAAGCTCCTACGAGCAGTACTTC
CASSVNAGSSYEQYF